This is a list of T cell receptor beta chains from one sample in a study of early T cells in non-severe SARS-CoV-2 infection. Via MiXCR, TCRdb re-called the 5' RACE reads, giving one row per CDR3 protein. The table shows roughly 58,000 distinct CDR3 sequences, with around a tenth occurring only once. The sample taken for sequencing was whole blood. The source is an adult who was a healthcare worker with PCR-confirmed SARS-CoV-2 infection or an uninfected control (not recorded which). Each CDR3 is given with its conserved first and last residue. The order of the fields is V gene, D gene, J gene, clone size, CDR3 DNA, CDR3 protein. The D gene is left open where the match is weak. Not every row has a clone size; where given, it reads once, few, many or a size class.

>TRBV3-1|-|TRBJ2-2|few
TGTGCCAGCAGCCAAGATACAGCTACCGGGGAGCTGTTTTTT
CASSQDTATGELFF
>TRBV5-6|-|TRBJ2-1|few
TGTGCCAGCAGCTTGGGGGATAGCTCCTACAATGAGCAGTTCTTC
CASSLGDSSYNEQFF
>TRBV28|-|TRBJ2-1|few
TGTGCCAGCATGCTCCAGGGGTACAATGAGCAGTTCTTC
CASMLQGYNEQFF
>TRBV5-5|TRBD1|TRBJ2-6|-
TGTGCCAGCAGCGCATCCCCAGGGGGCATTGTCTCTGGGGCCAACGTCCTGACTTTC
CASSASPGGIVSGANVLTF
>TRBV12-3/TRBV12-4|-|TRBJ2-2|-
TGTGCCAGCAGCCCAATAACCGGGGAGCTGTTTTTT
CASSPITGELFF
>TRBV2|TRBD1|TRBJ1-4|-
TGTGCCAGCAGTCCAAACGTAGGGGGCAATGAAAAACTGTTTTTT
CASSPNVGGNEKLFF
>TRBV5-1|-|TRBJ2-2|-
TGCGCCAGCAAGTCGGACGCGAACACCGGGGAGCTGTTTTTT
CASKSDANTGELFF
>TRBV12-3/TRBV12-4|-|TRBJ1-2|-
TGTGCCAGCAGTTTTAATTCGCCCCTTGGCTACACCTTC
CASSFNSPLGYTF
>TRBV6-1|-|TRBJ2-6|-
TGTGCCAGCAGGAATTTGAGGGTGAATTTCTTCAACGTCCTGACTTTC
CASRNLRVNFFNVLTF
>TRBV19|TRBD1|TRBJ2-2|few
TGTGCCAGTAGTCGGACAGGGCAGATCGGGGAGCTGTTTTTT
CASSRTGQIGELFF
>TRBV28|TRBD2|TRBJ2-1|many
TGTGCCAGCAGCTCCGGGGGGGAAACCTACAATGAGCAGTTCTTC
CASSSGGETYNEQFF
>TRBV5-6|-|TRBJ1-1|-
TGTGCCAGCGCCTCGTCGGGCAGTCTTCCCGAAGCTTTCTTT
CASASSGSLPEAFF
>TRBV4-2|TRBD2|TRBJ2-7|many
TGTGCCAGCAGCCAAGGGCTAGCGGGTTCCTACGAGCAGTACTTC
CASSQGLAGSYEQYF
>TRBV5-6|TRBD2|TRBJ2-1|few
TGTGCCAGCAGCTTGGTTTTGGGGACTAGCGGGGAAAATGAGCAGTTCTTC
CASSLVLGTSGENEQFF
>TRBV7-8|TRBD2|TRBJ2-5|-
TGTGCCAGCAGCTTAACGATAGCGGGGCGCCAAGAGACCCAGTACTTC
CASSLTIAGRQETQYF
>TRBV5-1|TRBD1|TRBJ1-1|-
TGCGCCAGCAACCCGGGACAGGGCGGGCACACTGAAGCTTTCTTT
CASNPGQGGHTEAFF
>TRBV28|-|TRBJ2-7|few
TGTGCCAGCCAGGGCACTCCCTCCTACGAGCAGTACTTC
CASQGTPSYEQYF
>TRBV20-1|-|TRBJ2-2|many
TGCAGTGCTAGAGAAGAGGCAGGTGCCTCGAACACCGGGGAGCTGTTTTTT
CSAREEAGASNTGELFF
>TRBV11-1|-|TRBJ2-1|many
TGTGCCAGCAGCCCTGGGACCGTCGGTGAGCAGTTCTTC
CASSPGTVGEQFF
>TRBV5-1|-|TRBJ2-1|many
TGCGCCAGCAGCTTGATACAGGACTACAATGAGCAGTTCTTC
CASSLIQDYNEQFF
>TRBV11-2|-|TRBJ2-1|many
TGTGCCAGCAGCTTAGCCTGGAGCTCCTACAATGAGCAGTTCTTC
CASSLAWSSYNEQFF
>TRBV2|-|TRBJ1-1|many
TGTGCCAGCAAAATGACAGTGAACACTGAAGCTTTCTTT
CASKMTVNTEAFF
>TRBV20-1|-|TRBJ2-7|few
TGCAGTGCTAGAAGGTCAGGGCATGTATACGAGCAGTACTTC
CSARRSGHVYEQYF
>TRBV11-2|-|TRBJ2-3|few
TGTGCCAGCAGCCCATCGGCCCGTCAGGCCGTTTTT
CASSPSARQAVF
>TRBV10-3|TRBD1|TRBJ1-1|few
TGTGCCATCAGCCGACAGGGGTACACTGAAGCTTTCTTT
CAISRQGYTEAFF
>TRBV11-2|-|TRBJ1-4|-
TGTGCCAGCAGCCGAGAGGGTAATGAAAAACTGTTTTTT
CASSREGNEKLFF
>TRBV12-3/TRBV12-4|-|TRBJ2-6|many
TGTGCCAGCAGTTTCTCTGGGGCCAACGTCCTGACTTTC
CASSFSGANVLTF
>TRBV14|-|TRBJ2-7|few
TGTGCCAGCAGCCAAGTTGGGACCTACGAGCAGTACTTC
CASSQVGTYEQYF
>TRBV20-1|TRBD1|TRBJ1-4|-
TGCAGTGCTAGCGGACAGGGGAATGAAAAACTGTTTTTT
CSASGQGNEKLFF
>TRBV5-1|-|TRBJ2-4|many
TGCGCCAGCAGGGAGACGTTAGGGGACCTAGCCAAAAACATTCAGTACTTC
CASRETLGDLAKNIQYF
>TRBV6-2/TRBV6-3|-|TRBJ2-7|-
TGTGCCAGCAGACGAACAGGCTCGGGACAAACCCCAATTGACTTC
CASRRTGSGQTPIDF
>TRBV6-1|-|TRBJ2-5|-
TGTGCCAGCAGTGAAGGTGACTGGTCCACCCAGTACTTC
CASSEGDWSTQYF
>TRBV7-9|-|TRBJ2-5|-
TGTGCCAGCAGCTCCCTTTCAGAGACCCAGTACTTC
CASSSLSETQYF
>TRBV5-6|-|TRBJ2-7|-
TGTGCCAGCAGCTTGGGGCGGATCGAGCAGTACTTC
CASSLGRIEQYF
>TRBV12-3/TRBV12-4|-|TRBJ2-1|many
TGTGCCAGCAGCCCGGGGGATGAGCAGTTCTTC
CASSPGDEQFF
>TRBV7-9|-|TRBJ1-5|many
TGTGCCAGCAGCGGTCAGGGTCAGCCCCAGCATTTT
CASSGQGQPQHF
>TRBV12-3/TRBV12-4|TRBD2|TRBJ2-6|many
TGTGCCAGCAGTCTACGACTAGCGGGGGTCTCTGGGGCCAACGTCCTGACTTTC
CASSLRLAGVSGANVLTF
>TRBV13|-|TRBJ2-1|many
TGTGCCAGCAGCTTAGGTCCGAGCTCCTACAATGAGCAGTTCTTC
CASSLGPSSYNEQFF
>TRBV6-6|TRBD2|TRBJ2-7|-
TGTGCCAGCAGTCCCCTAGCGGGAGGCTCCTACGAGCAGTACTTC
CASSPLAGGSYEQYF
>TRBV27|-|TRBJ1-1|-
TGTGCCAGCAGTTTATACGGGCTTGGCACTGAAGCTTTCTTT
CASSLYGLGTEAFF
>TRBV6-2/TRBV6-3|TRBD1|TRBJ2-1|many
TGTGCCAGCAGTCGGGTGTGGGACAGCTACTACAATGAGCAGTTCTTC
CASSRVWDSYYNEQFF
>TRBV5-4|-|TRBJ1-5|-
TGTGCCAGCAGCTTGGGTCAGGATCAGCCCCAGCATTTT
CASSLGQDQPQHF
>TRBV5-1|-|TRBJ2-5|few
TGCGCCAGCAGACCAGGGCCACAAGAGACCCAGTACTTC
CASRPGPQETQYF
>TRBV14|-|TRBJ2-1|many
TGTGCCAGCAGCTTGCCGGGGAACGTACCCAATGAGCAGTTCTTC
CASSLPGNVPNEQFF
>TRBV11-2|TRBD2|TRBJ2-6|many
TGTGCCAGCAGCTTATATCTGGGGACTAGCCTCTCTGGGGCCAACGTCCTGACTTTC
CASSLYLGTSLSGANVLTF
>TRBV3-1|TRBD2|TRBJ2-5|few
TGTGCCGGCCGCCAGGGTCCGCCTACTAGCGGACAAGAGACCCAGTACTTC
CAGRQGPPTSGQETQYF
>TRBV27|-|TRBJ1-3|many
TGTGCCAGCAGTCCACGGACAGCATCTATTACCTCTGGTAACACCATATATTTT
CASSPRTASITSGNTIYF
>TRBV30|-|TRBJ1-3|few
TGTGCCTGGAGTTCAGGGACGACTCATATTACTACTGGAAACACCATATATTTT
CAWSSGTTHITTGNTIYF
>TRBV12-3/TRBV12-4|-|TRBJ2-5|-
TGTGCCAGCACTTCCTGGGGGGAAACCTACCGGGAGACCCAGTACTTC
CASTSWGETYRETQYF
>TRBV7-2|-|TRBJ2-1|many
TGTGCCAGCAGCTTAGGGGTAGAAAGGGCCCTTTTCTTC
CASSLGVERALFF
>TRBV29-1|-|TRBJ2-2|many
TGCAGCGTTGCCCAGACGAACACCGGGGAGCTGTTTTTT
CSVAQTNTGELFF
>TRBV18|-|TRBJ1-2|-
TGTGCCAGCTCAGCGTCGGACACCCGGGGCTACACCTTC
CASSASDTRGYTF
>TRBV12-3/TRBV12-4|-|TRBJ2-1|few
TGTGCCAGCGGGCGTGGCGGTGAGCAGTTCTTC
CASGRGGEQFF
>TRBV7-9|-|TRBJ2-5|-
TGTGCCAGCAGCCTCGGCCGGGGCGGGGAAGAGACCCAGTACTTC
CASSLGRGGEETQYF
>TRBV10-2|-|TRBJ1-2|many
TGCGCCAGCATGCGGGACGACTATGGCTACACCTTC
CASMRDDYGYTF
>TRBV29-1|-|TRBJ2-5|-
TGCAGCCTCAGGTACCAAGAGACCCAGTACTTC
CSLRYQETQYF
>TRBV6-5|-|TRBJ2-7|-
TGTGCCAGCAGTTACAGGGGCCCCACCTACGAGCAGTACTTC
CASSYRGPTYEQYF
>TRBV2|-|TRBJ2-5|many
TGTGCCAGCAGTGTCTACAGCCTTAAGGGGACCCAGTACTTC
CASSVYSLKGTQYF
>TRBV3-1|TRBD2|TRBJ2-3|-
TGTGCCAGCAGCCAAGAAGCGGGGGGGCCATCAGATACGCAGTATTTT
CASSQEAGGPSDTQYF
>TRBV27|-|TRBJ2-1|few
TGTGCCAGCAGTGCAGACCCGGGACGGCGCAGGAATGAGCAGTTCTTC
CASSADPGRRRNEQFF